The 22 T cell receptor beta chains listed next were all sequenced from one sample in a study of beta chain features in type 1 diabetes. Broader study findings: Significant though moderate, a shortening of TCRB CDR3s appeared in all four CD4+ subsets of Type 1 diabetes patients.

What these receptors recognize is not known. The authors reverse transcribed all of the isolated RNA, so sequencing captured expressed TCRB transcripts. TCRdb's copy holds only in-frame clones and misses some; the assay was immunoSEQ multiplex PCR. The repertoire holds roughly 150,000 clones, with 10% as singletons. The sample taken for sequencing was central memory CD4+ T cells from blood. The receptors were gathered from a young man with type 1 diabetes.

The J gene is TRBJ1-5, the V gene TRBV5-4, with 9 bases identical to TRBD1. Losses at the gene ends were 3 bases for V and 3 bases for J; bases not matched to a gene: 4. This CDR3 comprises 15 residues. CDR1 and CDR2 (germline): SGHNT, YYREEE (reference sequence). In DNA, the CDR3 is TGTGCCAGCAGCTCGGGACAGGGACCCAATCAGCCCCAGCATTTT. This sequence encodes CASSSGQGPNQPQHF.

The chain carries TRBV19 and TRBJ1-1, with a possible D match to TRBD1 (6 bases). The CDR3 spans 14 residues. V was clipped by 4 bases and J by 1 base, with 10 bases between them. Germline assignment: CDR1 LNHDA and CDR2 SQIVND (reference sequence). The CDR3: CASSNGRGNTEAFF. Here the CDR3 DNA reads TGTGCCAGTAGTAACGGCAGGGGGAACACTGAAGCTTTCTTT.

This clone has only a few counts. For the CDR3, the DNA is TGCGCCAGCAGCCAAGGACCCGCCCTGACAGGAAAGTATGGCTACACCTTC. Protein sequence: CASSQGPALTGKYGYTF. This rearrangement joins TRBV4-3 to TRBJ1-2, with a tentative D call TRBD1 (6 bases). Looked up from germline, CDR1 is LGHNA and CDR2 is YSLEER. V lost 1 base to trimming and J lost 5 bases, with 20 bases between them. The CDR3 spans 17 residues.

This chain links TRBV6-5 with TRBJ1-1, with D possibly TRBD1 on 6 matching bases. Germline V gives CDR1 MNHEY, CDR2 SVGAGI. The V and J ends lost 6 bases and 4 bases respectively, with 12 bases between them. The CDR3 sequence is 13 residues long. The CDR3, as DNA: TGTGCCAGCAGACAGGGATCGGGCACTGAAGCTTTCTTT. Residues: CASRQGSGTEAFF.

This clone was counted only a few times. The rearrangement uses TRBV28 and TRBJ2-7; possible D gene TRBD1, 6 bases. V was trimmed by 5 bases and J by 2 bases, leaving 10 bases between them. The CDR3 covers 13 residues. Germline V gene data show CDR1 as MDHEN and CDR2 as SYDVKM. The CDR3 nucleotides are TGTGCCAGCAGTCACAGGGCTCCCTACGAGCAGTACTTC. This sequence encodes CASSHRAPYEQYF.

For this clone: Other DNA sequences in the same sample also yield this CDR3. This chain connects TRBV6-6 to TRBJ1-4; D is unresolved. Trimming shortened V by 5 bases and J by 5 bases, and 3 bases separated the two germline ends. CDR1 and CDR2 (germline): MNHNY, SVGAGI (reference sequence). This CDR3 has 11 residues. The CDR3 sequence: CASSLNEKLFF. DNA for the CDR3: TGTGCCAGCAGTCTAAATGAAAAACTGTTTTTT.

This clone was picked up a small number of times. This chain joins TRBV15 and TRBJ1-1; TRBD1 agrees at 9 bases. The CDR3 spans 14 residues. Germline trimming cut 4 bases from V and 4 bases from J; bases unmatched to any gene: 4. From germline, CDR1 is LNHNV and CDR2 YYDKDF (reference sequence). The CDR3 coding sequence is TGTGCCACCAGCATAGACAGGGGGAGCACTGAAGCTTTCTTT. Its protein is CATSIDRGSTEAFF.

The chain combines TRBV6-5 with TRBJ2-3; D is unclear. Per germline, CDR1 MNHEY and CDR2 SVGAGI. The CDR3 contains 13 residues. V was cut by 6 bases and J by 2 bases, with 9 bases left in between. The chain's CDR3 is CASSNPVTDTQYF. The CDR3 bases are TGTGCCAGCAGCAACCCGGTCACAGATACGCAGTATTTT.

In its sample, this clone was seen a few times. V and J are TRBV6-5 and TRBJ2-1; TRBD2 agrees at 7 bases. This CDR3 has 15 residues. Germline values: CDR1 MNHEY, CDR2 SVGAGI. V lost 2 bases to trimming and J lost 4 bases; unmatched junction nucleotides: 5. The CDR3 reads CASSYVYGGYNEQFF. CDR3 nucleotides: TGTGCCAGCAGTTACGTCTACGGGGGGTACAATGAGCAGTTCTTC.

As concerns this clone: Distinct nucleotide sequences in the sample also encode this CDR3. J is TRBJ2-1 and V is TRBV7-2; 14 bases align to TRBD2. With V trimmed by 5 bases and J by 7 bases, 4 bases remained unmatched. The CDR3 is 15 amino acids. Germline loops: CDR1 SGHTA, CDR2 FQGNSA. The chain's CDR3 is CASSPRLAGGNEQFF. The CDR3 DNA follows: TGTGCCAGCAGCCCCAGACTAGCGGGAGGGAATGAGCAGTTCTTC. Filled out from reference TRBV7-2 and TRBJ2-1, the complete variable domain reads GAGVSQSPSNKVTEKGKDVELRCDPISGHTALYWYRQSLGQGLEFLIYFQGNSAPDKSGLPSDRFSAERTGGSVSTLTIQRTQQEDSAVYLCASSPRLAGGNEQFFGPGTRLTVL.

The table lists this clone with a few counts. This rearrangement joins TRBV2 to TRBJ2-7; TRBD1 matches at 9 bases. This CDR3 is built from 12 residues. The germline CDR1 and CDR2 sequences are SNHLY and FYNNEI. With 6 bases clipped from V and 10 bases from J, the junction kept 7 bases outside the gene matches. The CDR3 spells CASSSGQGTQYF. Here the CDR3 DNA reads TGTGCCAGCAGCTCCGGACAGGGGACACAGTACTTC.

This clone appeared a few times. The CDR3 region is CASSPTAGGYEQYF. The CDR3, as DNA: TGTGCCAGCAGCCCTACAGCGGGAGGCTACGAGCAGTACTTC. The J gene is TRBJ2-7, the V gene TRBV7-3, with TRBD2 matching 9 bases. Trimming removed 5 bases from V and 3 bases from J; junction bases left unmatched: 5. The CDR3 has 14 amino acids. Germline CDR1 is SGHTA and CDR2 is FQGTGA.

The J gene is TRBJ1-2, the V gene TRBV2, with D unresolved. In germline, CDR1 is SNHLY, CDR2 FYNNEI. The CDR3 is made up of 13 amino acids. V was shortened by 5 bases and J by 7 bases, with 14 bases between the two germline ends. The CDR3 nucleotides are TGTGCCAGCAGTACTAGCGGGAGCTCTGGCTACACCTTC. This codes for CASSTSGSSGYTF.

Only a few counts were recorded for this clone. This sequence joins TRBV19 and TRBJ1-2; D gene uncertain. V lost 3 bases and J lost 12, with 17 bases in between. Germline V CDR1 and CDR2: LNHDA, SQIVND (reference sequence). The CDR3 runs 13 residues. The CDR3, as DNA: TGTGCCAGTAGTATGTTGACAACTCCTCTCAACACCTTC. Protein product: CASSMLTTPLNTF. Looking up the rest from reference TRBV19 and TRBJ1-2 gives the full variable domain: DGGITQSPKYLFRKEGQNVTLSCEQNLNHDAMYWYRQDPGQGLRLIYYSQIVNDFQKGDIAEGYSVSREKKESFPLTVTSAQKNPTAFYLCASSMLTTPLNTFGSGTRLTVV.

The chain is built from TRBV5-1 and TRBJ2-1; 8 bases map to TRBD1. The germline gives CDR1 SGHRS, CDR2 YFSETQ. The CDR3 contains 15 residues. J was trimmed by 6 bases and V by 4 bases; bases with no gene match: 9. The CDR3 DNA sequence: TGCGCCAGCAGCCCCTGGACAGGGTCAAGCAATGAGCAGTTCTTC. Protein product: CASSPWTGSSNEQFF.

This rearrangement joins TRBV14 to TRBJ2-7, with a tentative D call TRBD1 (5 bases). This CDR3 contains 13 residues. The V end lost 1 base, the J end lost 7 bases, and 11 bases lay between the germline ends. CDR1 and CDR2 (germline): SGHDN, FVKESK. The CDR3 sequence: CASSQGRTGEQYF. CDR3 nucleotides: TGTGCCAGCAGCCAAGGACGCACAGGAGAGCAGTACTTC.

The chain couples TRBV5-1 to TRBJ2-2; D is ambiguous. This CDR3 comprises 11 residues. Germline loops: CDR1 SGHRS, CDR2 YFSETQ. Between the trimmed V and J ends, which lost 6 bases and 4 bases, there was a span of 4 bases. CDR3 nucleotides: TGCGCCAGCACGGGCACCGGGGAGCTGTTTTTT. This gives the protein CASTGTGELFF.

The table lists this clone with a few counts. This sequence joins TRBV18 and TRBJ2-7; 8 nucleotides agree with TRBD2. V shed 3 bases, J shed 5 bases, and the junction held 9 bases outside the gene matches. Germline CDR1 reads KGHSH; CDR2 reads LQKENI. CDR3 length equals 15 residues. For the CDR3, the DNA is TGTGCCAGCTCACCCCAGGGACTAGGGGCACACGAGCAGTACTTC. Protein: CASSPQGLGAHEQYF.

The J gene is TRBJ2-1, the V gene TRBV4-2, with TRBD2 matching 10 bases. The ends lost 0 bases at V and 8 bases at J; junction bases unmatched: 7. Germline V CDR1 and CDR2: LGHNA, YNFKEQ. CDR3 size: 16 residues. The CDR3 DNA follows: TGTGCCAGCAGCCAAGATTTGTCTAGCGGGAGCTATGAGCAGTTCTTC. This gives the protein CASSQDLSSGSYEQFF.

This clone was counted between two and nine times. The chain links TRBV29-1 to TRBJ2-7, with D unclear. This CDR3 has 15 amino acids. Per germline, CDR1 SQVTM and CDR2 ANQGSEA. Trimming cost V 5 bases and J 9 bases, with 26 bases left between them. CDR3: CSVLQPSGPSTMQYF. The CDR3 nucleotides read TGCAGCGTTCTACAACCATCGGGTCCCTCTACGATGCAGTACTTC.

As to this clone: Being one base from a much bigger clone, this may be a read error. The J gene is TRBJ2-6, the V gene TRBV4-2; D is perhaps TRBD1 (5 bases). The CDR3 extends over 14 amino acids. Germline V gives CDR1 LGHNA, CDR2 YNFKEQ. Trimming shortened V by 2 bases and J by 12 bases, and 14 bases separated the two germline ends. CDR3 loop: CASSQSQGFGVLTF. The CDR3 coding sequence is TGTGCCAGCAGCCAATCTCAGGGATTCGGCGTCCTGACTTTC.

The sample holds a few counts of this clone. The chain couples TRBV11-2 to TRBJ2-2, with D maybe TRBD2 (5 bases). Trimming shortened V by 3 bases and J by 15 bases, and 14 bases separated the two germline ends. The germline V gene encodes CDR1 SGHAT and CDR2 FQNNGV. The CDR3 contains 12 residues. CDR3 in amino acids: CASSFSGETVFF. For the CDR3, the DNA is TGTGCCAGCAGCTTCTCCGGGGAGACGGTGTTTTTT.